These 7 T cell receptor beta chains were sequenced from one sample in a study of blood T cell repertoires in COVID-19. Only in-frame clones appear in the TCRdb table, and some are missing; sequencing was by immunoSEQ multiplex PCR. The table has approximately 350,000 clones, 75% to 90% seen once. Source material: PBMCs or T cells enriched from blood (not recorded which). The origin of the receptors is a woman aged 45-59 years who had recovered from COVID-19.

V and J are TRBV7-8 and TRBJ2-1; D remains ambiguous. The V end lost 6 bases, the J end lost 0 bases, and 12 bases lay between the germline ends. Germline CDR1 is SGHVS and CDR2 is FQNEAQ. The CDR3 is made up of 15 amino acids. The chain's CDR3 is CASSHAGFSYNEQFF. The DNA for the CDR3 is TGTGCCAGCAGTCACGCAGGTTTCTCCTACAATGAGCAGTTCTTC. Based on the CDR3 plus reference TRBV7-8 and TRBJ2-1, the full variable domain is GAGVSQSPRYKVAKRGQDVALRCDPISGHVSLFWYQQALGQGPEFLTYFQNEAQLDKSGLPSDRFFAERPEGSVSTLKIQRTQQEDSAVYLCASSHAGFSYNEQFFGPGTRLTVL.

This chain links TRBV6-2 or TRBV6-3 with TRBJ1-2; no firm D call. The CDR3 is 15 amino acids. V was pared by 0 bases and J by 5 bases, with 13 bases between. CDR1 is MNHEY and CDR2 is SVGEGT in the germline V gene. CDR3 sequence reads: CASSYSPTTGYGYTF. CDR3 nucleotides: TGTGCCAGCAGTTACTCGCCTACTACTGGATATGGCTACACCTTC.

This clone turned up a few times. This chain uses TRBV30 with TRBJ1-1; D gene ambiguous. V shed 7 bases and J shed 5 bases, with 11 bases lying between them. Germline-derived CDR1 and CDR2 are GTSNPN and SVGIG (reference sequence). The CDR3 length is 11 residues. This chain's CDR3 is CASYSGTEAFF. DNA for the CDR3: TGTGCCTCCTACAGTGGGACTGAAGCTTTCTTT.

There are a few counts of this clone. J is TRBJ1-6 and V is TRBV20-1; possibly TRBD1 for D (5 bases). The germline V gene encodes CDR1 DFQATT and CDR2 SNEGSKA (reference sequence). The germline V and J ends were trimmed by 3 bases and 7 bases, with 13 bases remaining between them. The CDR3 contains 14 residues. CDR3: CSASMGRDNSPLHF. For the CDR3, the DNA is TGCAGTGCTAGTATGGGGCGCGACAATTCACCCCTCCACTTT.

This rearrangement joins TRBV6-2 or TRBV6-3 to TRBJ2-3, with unresolved D. Trimming shortened V by 2 bases and J by 3 bases, and 6 bases separated the two germline ends. Germline V lookup: CDR1 MNHEY, CDR2 SVGEGT. CDR3 length: 13 residues. The DNA for the CDR3 is TGTGCCAGCAGTTACGATACAACAGATACGCAGTATTTT. This gives the protein CASSYDTTDTQYF.

Points on this clone: Possible read error: a much larger clone is one base away. The chain links TRBV3-1 (or the pseudogene TRBV3-2) to TRBJ1-2; TRBD1 matches 7 bases. V shed 4 bases and J 4 bases; nucleotides not matched to a gene: 3. CDR3 length: 13 residues. Germline-derived CDR1 and CDR2 are LGHDT and YNNKEL (reference sequence). The CDR3 nucleotides are TGTGCCAGCAGCCCGACAGGGAGCTATGGCTACACCTTC. This encodes CASSPTGSYGYTF.

This clone has a single count. The genes are TRBV7-2 and TRBJ2-6; 8 nucleotides line up with TRBD1. CDR3 length: 18 residues. Germline CDR1 and CDR2: SGHTA and FQGNSA. V was pared by 5 bases and J by 2 bases, with 11 bases of the junction left unmatched. DNA of the CDR3: TGTGCCAGCAGCCTCCTAGGTCAGGGGGCTGCTGGGGCCAACGTCCTGACTTTC. This encodes CASSLLGQGAAGANVLTF.